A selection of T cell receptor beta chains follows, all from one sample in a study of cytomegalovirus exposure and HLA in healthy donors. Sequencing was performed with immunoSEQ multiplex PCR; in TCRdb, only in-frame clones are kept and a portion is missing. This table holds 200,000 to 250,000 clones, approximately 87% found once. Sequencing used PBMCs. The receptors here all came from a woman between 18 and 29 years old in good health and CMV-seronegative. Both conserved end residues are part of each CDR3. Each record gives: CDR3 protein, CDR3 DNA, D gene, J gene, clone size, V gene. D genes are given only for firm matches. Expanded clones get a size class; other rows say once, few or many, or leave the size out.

CDR3aa: CAWSSTDEQFF
CDR3nt: TGTGCCTGGAGTTCTACGGATGAGCAGTTCTTC
d_gene: .
j_gene: TRBJ2-1
abundance: .
v_gene: TRBV30

CDR3aa: CASSPPGLADYNEQFF
CDR3nt: TGTGCCAGCTCACCACCGGGACTAGCGGATTACAATGAGCAGTTCTTC
d_gene: TRBD2
j_gene: TRBJ2-1
abundance: .
v_gene: TRBV18

CDR3aa: CSARTSHEQYF
CDR3nt: TGCAGTGCTCGGACATCCCACGAGCAGTACTTC
d_gene: .
j_gene: TRBJ2-7
abundance: .
v_gene: TRBV20-1

CDR3aa: CASSPRTGTYEQYF
CDR3nt: TGTGCCAGCAGCCCCCGGACAGGGACCTACGAGCAGTACTTC
d_gene: TRBD1
j_gene: TRBJ2-7
abundance: .
v_gene: TRBV14

CDR3aa: CASTHRGRANEKLFF
CDR3nt: TGTGCCAGCACACACCGGGGGAGGGCTAATGAAAAACTGTTTTTT
d_gene: .
j_gene: TRBJ1-4
abundance: .
v_gene: TRBV11-2

CDR3aa: CASSPSVRNYGYTF
CDR3nt: TGTGCCAGCTCACCATCAGTCAGGAACTATGGCTACACCTTC
d_gene: .
j_gene: TRBJ1-2
abundance: .
v_gene: TRBV18

CDR3aa: CASSSQGGSGNQPQHF
CDR3nt: TGTGCCAGCAGTTCCCAAGGGGGGTCGGGCAATCAGCCCCAGCATTTT
d_gene: .
j_gene: TRBJ1-5
abundance: few
v_gene: TRBV2

CDR3aa: CASSLLPGGDISHNEQFF
CDR3nt: TGTGCCAGCAGTTTACTCCCGGGGGGGGATATTAGCCACAATGAGCAGTTCTTC
d_gene: TRBD2
j_gene: TRBJ2-1
abundance: .
v_gene: TRBV28

CDR3aa: CASSRTGTSGRRNEQFF
CDR3nt: TGTGCCAGCAGTCGTACCGGGACTAGCGGGAGGAGGAATGAGCAGTTCTTC
d_gene: TRBD2
j_gene: TRBJ2-1
abundance: once
v_gene: TRBV28

CDR3aa: CASAGSYEQYF
CDR3nt: TGCGCCTCGGCCGGGTCCTACGAGCAGTACTTC
d_gene: .
j_gene: TRBJ2-7
abundance: .
v_gene: TRBV5-1

CDR3aa: CASSSSRETTEAFF
CDR3nt: TGTGCCAGCAGCTCGTCCCGGGAGACCACTGAAGCTTTCTTT
d_gene: .
j_gene: TRBJ1-1
abundance: once
v_gene: TRBV13

CDR3aa: CASSGRGTWQETQYF
CDR3nt: TGTGCCAGCAGCGGCCGGGGGACCTGGCAAGAGACCCAGTACTTC
d_gene: .
j_gene: TRBJ2-5
abundance: .
v_gene: TRBV13

CDR3aa: CASSKTSTGPTGELFF
CDR3nt: TGCGCCAGCAGCAAAACGTCCACGGGGCCCACCGGGGAGCTGTTTTTT
d_gene: .
j_gene: TRBJ2-2
abundance: .
v_gene: TRBV4-1

CDR3aa: CASSGQGYGANVLTF
CDR3nt: TGTGCCAGCAGCGGACAGGGTTATGGGGCCAACGTCCTGACTTTC
d_gene: TRBD1
j_gene: TRBJ2-6
abundance: .
v_gene: TRBV5-6

CDR3aa: CASSTLNRDAHYEQYF
CDR3nt: TGTGCCAGCAGCACCTTAAACCGGGACGCCCACTACGAGCAGTACTTC
d_gene: .
j_gene: TRBJ2-7
abundance: .
v_gene: TRBV11-2

CDR3aa: CASSPKTGMNTEAFF
CDR3nt: TGCGCCAGCAGCCCAAAGACAGGCATGAACACTGAAGCTTTCTTT
d_gene: .
j_gene: TRBJ1-1
abundance: .
v_gene: TRBV5-1

CDR3aa: CSGSDPDTQYF
CDR3nt: TGCAGCGGCTCCGACCCGGATACGCAGTATTTT
d_gene: .
j_gene: TRBJ2-3
abundance: .
v_gene: TRBV29-1

CDR3aa: CAWATGLREQYF
CDR3nt: TGTGCCTGGGCGACAGGGTTGCGGGAGCAGTACTTC
d_gene: TRBD1
j_gene: TRBJ2-7
abundance: few
v_gene: TRBV30

CDR3aa: CATRDSSNYGYTF
CDR3nt: TGTGCCACGCGGGACAGTAGTAACTATGGCTACACCTTC
d_gene: TRBD1
j_gene: TRBJ1-2
abundance: once
v_gene: TRBV6-4

CDR3aa: CASSLWNMGGGSSGNTIYF
CDR3nt: TGTGCCAGCAGTTTATGGAACATGGGAGGGGGGAGCTCTGGAAACACCATATATTTT
d_gene: .
j_gene: TRBJ1-3
abundance: .
v_gene: TRBV28